This paragraph covers one T cell receptor (beta chain) sequence. This clone's antigen is unknown. Base quality data are lacking; no much larger clone is found one base away. The data originate from a study of blood T cell repertoires in COVID-19 (dated by TCRdb to about 2020). Concerning the study at large: Samples from collaborators originated in the United States, Italy and Spain and spanned both the acute and convalescent phases of COVID-19. The dataset comprised deeply sampled blood TCRbeta repertoires from subjects exposed to, actively infected with, or recovered from COVID-19. Samples came from the ongoing ImmuneRACE study (first 160 participants) plus 1,254 subjects from 6 global collaborators. The prospective study material was composed of cDNA or gDNA derived from T cells, B-cell-depleted T cells, or PBMCs. A de-identified subject ID, COVID-19 status, age in years and sex were almost always included in the sample metadata. HLA class I and class II types, where available, came from metadata supplied by the sample provider rather than from assay-based typing. The repertoires were released in a freely available public database meant as a resource for research on the immune response to SARS-CoV-2.

Overall results and qualifications from the work: The amount of clinical and demographic metadata varied by source and participant and was provided uncurated.

The immunoSEQ Assay, a bias-controlled multiplex PCR, was used to amplify TCRbeta CDR3 regions from genomic DNA. Per the original workflow: Nucleated cell counts per sample were estimated from amplification of reference gene primers within the assay. To quantify the absolute abundance of each unique TCRbeta CDR3 rearrangement, sequence reads were collapsed and filtered. For each sample, productive Simpson clonality was calculated by taking the square root of Simpson's diversity index across productive rearrangements. Entries here come from immuneACCESS through TCRdb and include only in-frame sequences with V and J called. Some clones fail to appear in such tables; in the studies checked, an unresolved V gene covers under half of the shortfall, and the cause of the remainder is unknown. That table supplies the V and J calls and clone size; D and trimming were determined from the DNA. The sample records approximately 280,000 clones, approximately 84% of which are singletons. The ten largest account for approximately 2.2% of the sample.

A second Seattle source provided samples from volunteer blood donors who had recovered from COVID-19. Collaborating institutions collected whole blood in K2EDTA tubes following their own protocols. For TCRbeta analysis, collaborator samples were shipped as frozen whole blood, as isolated PBMCs, or as DNA extracted from either sample type. The clonotype was recovered from a woman in her 30s who had recovered from COVID-19. Material for sequencing was peripheral blood.

Here is the DNA: TGTGCCAGCAGCCTCGGACAGTTGGAGACCCAGTACTTC. The encoded protein is CASSLGQLETQYF. Recombination linked TRBV7-3 to TRBJ2-5; possibly the D gene is TRBD1, per 6 matching bases. The germline V gene provides CDR1 SGHTA and CDR2 FQGTGA. Spanning cysteine to phenylalanine, the CDR3 consists of 13 amino acids. Solely the CDR3 DNA is kept, with 39 bases framed from the first base. V is shortened by 5 bases, J by 5 bases, and the region joining them spans 12 bases.